This T cell receptor beta chain originates from a study of technical replicates of blood from several donors. Germline loops: CDR1 SGHAT, CDR2 FQNNGV. Trimming shortened V by 0 bases and J by 3 bases, and 10 bases separated the two germline ends. The length of the CDR3 is 15 residues. The assay was immunoSEQ multiplex PCR, and TCRdb's table has in-frame clones only and misses some. The data hold roughly 60,000 clones, with approximately 92% observed a single time. Sequenced input: PBMCs. The TCR originated in a human donor in good health. Some clones in this sample may be carry-over from other donors' samples. The chain carries TRBV11-2 and TRBJ2-3, with TRBD1 as a possible D gene (5 bases). DNA of the CDR3: TGTGCCAGCAGCTTAGATGGAAAGGGGACAGATACGCAGTATTTT. This gives the protein CASSLDGKGTDTQYF.